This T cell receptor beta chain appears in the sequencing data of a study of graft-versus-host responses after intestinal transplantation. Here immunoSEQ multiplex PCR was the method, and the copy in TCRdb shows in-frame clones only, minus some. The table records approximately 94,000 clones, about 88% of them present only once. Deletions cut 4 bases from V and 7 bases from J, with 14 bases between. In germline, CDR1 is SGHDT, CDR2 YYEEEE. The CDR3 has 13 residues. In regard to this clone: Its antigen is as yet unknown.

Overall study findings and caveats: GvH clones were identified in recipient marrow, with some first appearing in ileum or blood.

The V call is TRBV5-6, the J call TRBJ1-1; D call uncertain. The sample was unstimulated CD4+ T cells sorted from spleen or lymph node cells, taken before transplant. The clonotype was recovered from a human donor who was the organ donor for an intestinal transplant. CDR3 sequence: CASSLEPGSEAFF. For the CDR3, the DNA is TGTGCCAGCAGCCTAGAGCCGGGCAGTGAAGCTTTCTTT. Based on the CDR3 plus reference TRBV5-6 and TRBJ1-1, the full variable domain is DAGVTQSPTHLIKTRGQQVTLRCSPKSGHDTVSWYQQALGQGPQFIFQYYEEEERQRGNFPDRFSGHQFPNYSSELNVNALLLGDSALYLCASSLEPGSEAFFGQGTRLTVV.